These 20 T cell receptor beta chains were all obtained from the same sample, sequenced in a study of blood T cell repertoires in COVID-19. Method: immunoSEQ multiplex PCR; TCRdb's copy keeps in-frame clones and lacks some. In the table there are over 150,000 clones, approximately 86% of which are singletons. Sequencing was done on a sample of peripheral blood. All receptors come from an elderly man with COVID-19, enrolled during active disease.

The gene calls are TRBV28 and TRBJ2-7; D perhaps matches TRBD1 (8 bases). Germline V lookup: CDR1 MDHEN, CDR2 SYDVKM. The CDR3 is 14 amino acids. V was trimmed by 7 bases and J by 5 bases, leaving 18 bases between them. Written as DNA, the CDR3 is TGTGCCAGCACCCTAGCGGACAGGGTCGACGAGCAGTACTTC. Its translation: CASTLADRVDEQYF.

The chain employs TRBV18 and TRBJ1-4; D remains ambiguous. From germline, CDR1 is KGHSH and CDR2 LQKENI. Trimming removed 7 bases at V and 7 bases at J, with 13 bases between. The CDR3 contains 13 residues. The CDR3 loop is CASFGSRGEKLFF. The CDR3 DNA reads as TGTGCCAGCTTCGGGTCTCGAGGTGAAAAACTGTTTTTT.

The rearrangement uses TRBV3-1 (or the pseudogene TRBV3-2) and TRBJ1-1; D gene ambiguous. V was cut by 6 bases and J by 0 bases, with 11 bases left in between. The CDR3 sequence is 14 residues long. Germline CDR1 LGHDT, CDR2 YNNKEL (reference sequence). DNA for the CDR3: TGTGCCAGCAGGCGACTACACCTGAACACTGAAGCTTTCTTT. This sequence encodes CASRRLHLNTEAFF.

The chain uses TRBV11-3 and TRBJ1-5; no firm D call. Trimming stripped 1 base from V and 4 bases from J, with 5 bases between. CDR3 length: 13 amino acids. Germline V gene data show CDR1 as SGHNT and CDR2 as YENEEA. The CDR3 DNA reads TGTGCCAGCAGCTTAGCTTTTAATCAGCCCCAGCATTTT. It codes for CASSLAFNQPQHF.

The V gene is TRBV12-5, the J gene TRBJ1-2; TRBD1 matches 8 bases. V lost 7 bases to trimming and J lost 6 bases; unmatched junction nucleotides: 10. CDR3 length: 14 residues. Germline lookup yields CDR1 LGHNT and CDR2 FRNRAP. This chain's CDR3 is CASAYTGGFDGYTF. The DNA of the CDR3 is TGTGCTAGTGCCTATACAGGGGGATTCGATGGCTACACCTTC.

This clone occurred once. This rearrangement joins TRBV6-2 or TRBV6-3 to TRBJ1-5, with D uncertain. This CDR3 contains 12 residues. CDR1 and CDR2 from the germline V gene are MNHEY and SVGEGT. With 2 bases removed from V and 4 bases from J, the gap between germline ends came to 3 bases. The CDR3 here is CASSYRNQPQHF. As DNA, the CDR3 is TGTGCCAGCAGTTACCGGAATCAGCCCCAGCATTTT.

V is TRBV2 and J is TRBJ1-1, with a weak D call TRBD1 (5 bases). There are 14 residues in the CDR3. Trimming shortened V by 4 bases and J by 7 bases, and 16 bases separated the two germline ends. Germline CDR1 reads SNHLY; CDR2 reads FYNNEI. The CDR3 nucleotides are TGTGCCAGCAGTGCGGCGACTGGGACTTTTGAAGCTTTCTTT. Residues: CASSAATGTFEAFF.

The chain joins TRBV5-1 to TRBJ1-2, with D perhaps matching TRBD1 (5 bases). Germline loops: CDR1 SGHRS, CDR2 YFSETQ. The CDR3 runs 13 residues. V was shortened by 0 bases and J by 8 bases, with 11 bases between the two germline ends. In DNA form, the CDR3 reads TGCGCCAGCAGCTTGGCCGGGGGGTCGGGCTACACCTTC. Protein sequence: CASSLAGGSGYTF. Full variable domain (remainder filled in from reference TRBV5-1 and TRBJ1-2): KAGVTQTPRYLIKTRGQQVTLSCSPISGHRSVSWYQQTPGQGLQFLFEYFSETQRNKGNFPGRFSGRQFSNSRSEMNVSTLELGDSALYLCASSLAGGSGYTFGSGTRLTVV.

The chain employs TRBV15 and TRBJ1-2; D is unresolved. CDR1 and CDR2 from the germline V gene are LNHNV and YYDKDF (reference sequence). Trimming removed 5 bases from V and 1 base from J, with 11 bases in between. The CDR3 contains 14 residues. The CDR3 DNA is TGTGCCACCAGCCGACCCGGGTTTAACTATGGCTACACCTTC. Translating it yields CATSRPGFNYGYTF.

V and J are TRBV6-2 or TRBV6-3 and TRBJ1-1, with TRBD1 matching 7 bases. V was clipped by 4 bases and J by 1 base; unmatched bases: 3. The CDR3 contains 14 residues. Germline CDR1 is MNHEY and CDR2 is SVGEGT. Here the CDR3 reads CASSFRQGNTEAFF. CDR3 coding DNA: TGTGCCAGCAGTTTTAGACAGGGGAACACTGAAGCTTTCTTT.

The chain links TRBV6-6 to TRBJ2-4, with a weak D call TRBD2 (5 bases). The V gene lost 6 bases and the J gene lost 0 bases, with 9 bases spanning the gap. Germline CDR1 MNHNY, CDR2 SVGAGI (reference sequence). The CDR3 is made up of 14 amino acids. CDR3 nucleotide sequence: TGTGCCAGCAGCCCGGCGGGAGCCAAAAACATTCAGTACTTC. It yields the protein CASSPAGAKNIQYF.

The genes are TRBV3-1 (or the pseudogene TRBV3-2) and TRBJ2-7; 10 bases align to TRBD2. CDR1 and CDR2 from the germline V gene are LGHDT and YNNKEL (reference sequence). After removal of 5 bases from V and 0 bases from J, the junction contained 7 bases not matched to a gene. The CDR3 is made up of 16 amino acids. The CDR3 region has the DNA TGTGCCAGCAGCTATTCCGGGACTAGCGTCTCCTACGAGCAGTACTTC. Its translation: CASSYSGTSVSYEQYF.

The J gene is TRBJ2-3, the V gene TRBV29-1; D is ambiguous. The germline V gene encodes CDR1 SQVTM and CDR2 ANQGSEA. This CDR3 has 11 amino acids. The V end was cut by 3 bases, the J end by 5 bases, with 6 bases between. The CDR3 sequence: CSVDPGDTQYF. In DNA form, the CDR3 reads TGCAGCGTTGATCCGGGAGATACGCAGTATTTT.

This chain uses TRBV18 with TRBJ1-5; TRBD1 agrees at 9 bases. The V segment lost 6 bases and the J segment 2 bases; nucleotides outside the gene matches: 5. The CDR3 length is 15 residues. Germline-derived CDR1 and CDR2 are KGHSH and LQKENI. The CDR3 DNA reads TGTGCCAGCTCTAGCACAGGGGGCGGCAATCAGCCCCAGCATTTT. Residues: CASSSTGGGNQPQHF.

V usage is TRBV5-5 and J usage is TRBJ1-6, with D tentatively TRBD1 (5 bases). The CDR3 is 15 residues long. V lost 2 bases and J lost 12, with 18 bases in between. In germline, CDR1 is SGHKS, CDR2 YYEKEE (reference sequence). This CDR3 reads CASSFLQGGRGPLHF. CDR3 sequence (DNA): TGTGCCAGCAGCTTCCTGCAGGGAGGTCGTGGACCCCTCCACTTT.

The chain joins TRBV18 to TRBJ1-5, with D possibly matching TRBD1 (6 bases). V was pared by 0 bases and J by 0 bases, with 9 bases between. This CDR3 region has 16 residues. Germline values: CDR1 KGHSH, CDR2 LQKENI. This CDR3 is CASSPPGQDSNQPQHF. As DNA, the CDR3 is TGTGCCAGCTCACCACCGGGACAAGATAGCAATCAGCCCCAGCATTTT.

The rearrangement joins TRBV19 to TRBJ2-5; TRBD2 is a possible D gene (6 bases). Trimming pared 6 bases from V and 1 base from J, leaving 9 bases between. This CDR3 is built from 13 residues. CDR1 and CDR2 (germline): LNHDA, SQIVND (reference sequence). CDR3 nucleotide sequence: TGTGCCAGTAGGGGACTGACCCAAGAGACCCAGTACTTC. Translation: CASRGLTQETQYF.

This chain connects TRBV3-1 (or the pseudogene TRBV3-2) to TRBJ1-2; weak D call: TRBD1 (5 bases). CDR1 and CDR2 (germline): LGHDT, YNNKEL (reference sequence). V was shortened by 0 bases and J by 0 bases, with 11 bases between the two germline ends. The CDR3 extends over 16 amino acids. The CDR3 nucleotides are TGTGCCAGCAGCCAAGATTATCAGGGCCCTAACTATGGCTACACCTTC. Its translation: CASSQDYQGPNYGYTF.

This clone has a handful of counts. V usage is TRBV20-1 and J usage is TRBJ2-5; the match to TRBD2 covers 8 bases. Germline CDR1 DFQATT, CDR2 SNEGSKA (reference sequence). This CDR3 region has 15 residues. Trimming cost V 3 bases and J 1 base; bases outside gene matches: 7. CDR3 region: CSASRGGVLQETQYF. In DNA form, the CDR3 reads TGCAGTGCTAGTCGGGGGGGGGTTCTCCAAGAGACCCAGTACTTC.

The genes are TRBV4-1 and TRBJ2-1, with a weak D call TRBD1 (5 bases). The V end was cut by 1 base, the J end by 2 bases, with 9 bases between. The length of the CDR3 is 15 residues. Germline lookup yields CDR1 MGHRA and CDR2 YSYEKL. CDR3 amino acids: CASSQVGATYNEQFF. CDR3 DNA sequence: TGCGCCAGCAGCCAAGTTGGGGCTACCTACAATGAGCAGTTCTTC.